This T cell receptor beta chain appears in the sequencing data of a study of T cells in Graves' hyperthyroidism and ophthalmopathy. This clonotype has ten or more counts. Antigen unknown. From RNA transcripts, TCR beta CDR3 regions were amplified. First-round RT-PCR of the TCR CDR3 relied on the HTBI primer set. TCRdb reanalysed the multiplex PCR reads using MiXCR and keeps one entry per CDR3 protein. The sample records hundreds of thousands of distinct CDR3 sequences, roughly 14% being singletons. Fresh peripheral blood, approximately 10 ml, yielded the PBMCs. Study outcomes and limitations: Model-based prediction identified ophthalmopathy a median around 6.7 months prior to its onset. Most thyroid clonotypes that were expanded above 0.001 also turned up in blood.

This sequence originates from a woman between 45 and 65 years old with Graves' ophthalmopathy. Specimen: blood.

The CDR3 nucleotides are TGTGCCAGCAGTTTAAGGGAGGCAGATACGCAGTATTTT. Translated: CASSLREADTQYF. The rearrangement joins TRBV28 to TRBJ2-3, with D perhaps TRBD2 (6 bases). V lost 2 bases to trimming and J lost 4 bases, with 7 bases between them. Germline-derived CDR1 and CDR2 are MDHEN and SYDVKM. The CDR3 loop spans 13 amino acids. Full variable domain (outside the CDR3, taken from reference TRBV28 and TRBJ2-3): DVKVTQSSRYLVKRTGEKVFLECVQDMDHENMFWYRQDPGLGLRLIYFSYDVKMKEKGDIPEGYSVSREKKERFSLILESASTNQTSMYLCASSLREADTQYFGPGTRLTVL.